These 18 T cell receptor beta chains originate from one sample sequenced in a study of vaccination effects on CD4 cells after COVID-19. Using viral peptide pools, the ViraFEST assay grew out antigen-specific CD4+ T cells prior to sequencing. It was after roughly ten days of culture that CD4+ T cells were isolated. Vaccination of participants consisted of two doses of either the BNT162b2 or mRNA-1273 vaccine. These TCRs' antigens remain unknown. The protocol was immunoSEQ multiplex PCR, while the TCRdb copy is restricted to in-frame clones and leaves out a portion. The sample lists under 80,000 clones, 76% occurring once. The starting material was CD4+ T cells from PBMCs cultured with HCoV-OC43 spike peptides, obtained after COVID-19 vaccination. The subset is: HCoV-OC43 spike overlapping peptide pool stimulation. These TCRs come from a human donor who received a COVID-19 vaccine.

Note on this clone: The same CDR3 also results from other DNA sequences found in this sample. The rearrangement uses TRBV6-5 and TRBJ1-3; 7 bases align to TRBD1. J was trimmed by 0 bases and V by 5 bases; bases with no gene match: 1. Germline V gene data show CDR1 as MNHEY and CDR2 as SVGAGI. This CDR3 is built from 14 residues. CDR3 nucleotide sequence: TGTGCCAGCAGTCCAGGGGGCTCTGGAAACACCATATATTTT. It codes for CASSPGGSGNTIYF.

This clone was seen only a few times. The chain has TRBV3-1 (or the pseudogene TRBV3-2) and TRBJ2-1; 9 positions agree with TRBD2. Germline lookup yields CDR1 LGHDT and CDR2 YNNKEL (reference sequence). After removal of 7 bases from V and 5 bases from J, the junction contained 12 bases not matched to a gene. The CDR3 spans 16 residues. The CDR3 region has the DNA TGTGCCAGCACCCCATGGGGCGGGGGGGCCCACAATGAGCAGTTCTTC. Residues: CASTPWGGGAHNEQFF.

V and J are TRBV10-3 and TRBJ2-1, with D maybe TRBD1 (6 bases). The CDR3 runs to 12 residues. V gave up 3 bases and J gave up 10 bases, with 10 bases separating them. The V gene's germline CDR1 is ENHRY and CDR2 SYGVKD. CDR3 amino acids: CAISDRGREQFF. CDR3 sequence (DNA): TGTGCCATCAGTGACAGGGGAAGGGAGCAGTTCTTC.

The J gene is TRBJ2-2, the V gene TRBV28; 7 bases are a match to TRBD1. The CDR3 has 15 residues. V lost 4 bases to trimming and J lost 3 bases; unmatched junction nucleotides: 5. Germline V gives CDR1 MDHEN, CDR2 SYDVKM. The CDR3 region has the DNA TGTGCCAGCAGTTCGTACAGGGGAGACACCGGGGAGCTGTTTTTT. It encodes CASSSYRGDTGELFF.

The V gene is TRBV5-6, the J gene TRBJ2-7; the D gene is possibly TRBD1 (5 bases). Per the germline V gene, CDR1 is SGHDT and CDR2 is YYEEEE. The CDR3 spans 13 residues. V dropped 2 bases and J dropped 4 bases, with 10 bases sitting between them. The CDR3 here is CASSFQGGYEQYV. DNA of the CDR3: TGTGCCAGCAGCTTTCAGGGTGGGTACGAGCAGTACGTC.

V gene TRBV14 combines with J gene TRBJ2-7, with 10 bases matching TRBD1. The CDR3 loop spans 18 amino acids. With V trimmed by 6 bases and J by 4 bases, 18 bases remained unmatched. Germline lookup yields CDR1 SGHDN and CDR2 FVKESK. For the CDR3, the DNA is TGTGCCAGCAGGAGAGACAGGGGGCAGGGGACTAGTATTTACGAGCAGTACGTC. This gives the protein CASRRDRGQGTSIYEQYV.

The J gene is TRBJ1-5, the V gene TRBV2, with D unresolved. The CDR3 totals 14 residues. Germline V gene sequence: CDR1 SNHLY, CDR2 FYNNEI. Trimming took 7 bases from V and 4 from J, leaving 14 bases between them. The CDR3 spells CASTGWVKNQPQHF. The DNA for the CDR3 is TGTGCCAGCACAGGCTGGGTGAAAAATCAGCCCCAGCATTTT.

V usage is TRBV5-1 and J usage is TRBJ1-2; 11 bases line up with TRBD1. V dropped 4 bases and J dropped 8; count of bases not matched to a gene: 10. This CDR3 spans 15 amino acids. Germline V gene sequence: CDR1 SGHRS, CDR2 YFSETQ. In DNA form, the CDR3 reads TGCGCCAGCAGCACCTCAGGACAGGGGGCAGTCGGCTACACCTTC. It yields the protein CASSTSGQGAVGYTF.

For the CDR3, the DNA is TGTGCCAGCAGTTTTCCTGGTAGCCTGGGCACTGAAGCTTTCTTT. Translated, it gives CASSFPGSLGTEAFF. The chain has TRBV6-2 or TRBV6-3 and TRBJ1-1; no clear D gene. Trimming cost V 4 bases and J 4 bases, with 16 bases left between them. Germline assignment: CDR1 MNHEY and CDR2 SVGEGT. The CDR3 is 15 residues long.

The chain carries TRBV19 and TRBJ1-2, with a tentative D call TRBD1 (6 bases). Between the trimmed V and J ends, which lost 2 bases and 2 bases, there was a span of 12 bases. The CDR3 is made up of 15 amino acids. CDR1 and CDR2 (germline): LNHDA, SQIVND (reference sequence). The CDR3 DNA reads as TGTGCCAGTAGTATAAGGGACACAATCAACTATGGCTACACCTTC. Translating it yields CASSIRDTINYGYTF. The full variable domain, rest sourced from reference TRBV19 and TRBJ1-2, is DGGITQSPKYLFRKEGQNVTLSCEQNLNHDAMYWYRQDPGQGLRLIYYSQIVNDFQKGDIAEGYSVSREKKESFPLTVTSAQKNPTAFYLCASSIRDTINYGYTFGSGTRLTVV.

The table lists this clone with a few counts. This chain connects TRBV4-3 to TRBJ2-7; D possibly matches TRBD1 or TRBD2 (7 bases each). The CDR3 has 22 residues. Trimming cost V 1 base and J 6 bases, with 37 bases left between them. Germline V gives CDR1 LGHNA, CDR2 YSLEER. DNA of the CDR3: TGCGCCAGCAGCCAAGGCATTGAAATGAGGCATCAGGGGGGGGCCCAAGCTCCCGAGCAGTACGTC. Translation: CASSQGIEMRHQGGAQAPEQYV.

The DNA for the CDR3 is TGTGCCAGCAGTGGGACAGGGAACAATGAGCAGTTCTTC. Residues: CASSGTGNNEQFF. The V gene is TRBV6-4, the J gene TRBJ2-1, with 8 bases matching TRBD1. This CDR3 comprises 13 residues. J lost 5 bases, V lost 4 bases, and 1 base had no gene match. Germline CDR1 and CDR2: MRHNA and SNTAGT.

This chain links TRBV19 with TRBJ2-2; D is perhaps TRBD2 (6 bases). CDR1 and CDR2 (germline): LNHDA, SQIVND (reference sequence). The CDR3 has 13 residues. Trimming removed 8 bases at V and 5 bases at J, with 12 bases between. As DNA, the CDR3 is TGTGCCAGTTCAAACGGAGGGACCGGGGAGCTGTTTTTT. Protein sequence: CASSNGGTGELFF.

The CDR3 DNA is TGTGCCAGCAGCCAACTACAGGGGAGGGGGGAAAAACTGTTTTTT. Translated: CASSQLQGRGEKLFF. V usage is TRBV3-1 (or the pseudogene TRBV3-2) and J usage is TRBJ1-4; TRBD1 matches at 7 bases. The CDR3 runs 15 residues. Germline CDR1 LGHDT, CDR2 YNNKEL (reference sequence). V lost 2 bases and J lost 8; bases outside the gene matches: 8.

The V and J genes are TRBV9 and TRBJ1-2, with 7 bases lining up with TRBD1. The V gene end was trimmed by 4 bases and the J gene end by 1 base; junction bases not matched to a gene: 7. The CDR3 length is 15 residues. CDR1 is SGDLS, CDR2 YYNGEE, per germline. For the CDR3, the DNA is TGTGCCAGCAGCTCCCGACAGGGTGTTAACTATGGCTACACCTTC. Translating gives CASSSRQGVNYGYTF.

This chain uses TRBV7-9 with TRBJ1-1, with unresolved D. CDR3 length equals 16 residues. Trimming left V 5 bases short and J 0 bases short, with 16 bases between. Germline lookup yields CDR1 SEHNR and CDR2 FQNEAQ (reference sequence). CDR3 sequence reads: CASSQVNGFMNTEAFF. The CDR3 DNA sequence: TGTGCCAGCAGCCAGGTGAACGGATTCATGAACACTGAAGCTTTCTTT.

The chain combines TRBV6-5 with TRBJ1-6; D is ambiguous. The germline V gene has CDR1 MNHEY and CDR2 SVGAGI. The CDR3 extends over 13 amino acids. V was trimmed by 5 bases and J by 4 bases, leaving 6 bases between them. The chain's CDR3 is CASSPSYNSPLHF. In DNA form, the CDR3 reads TGTGCCAGCAGTCCATCTTATAATTCACCCCTCCACTTT.

A few counts support this clone. The chain employs TRBV7-9 and TRBJ2-3; 9 bases align to TRBD1. The germline V gene has CDR1 SEHNR and CDR2 FQNEAQ (reference sequence). J lost 5 bases, V lost 3 bases, and 6 bases had no gene match. This CDR3 is 15 amino acids long. DNA for the CDR3: TGTGCCAGCAGCTTTAGGGACAGGGCGGGAGATACGCAGTATTTT. As protein: CASSFRDRAGDTQYF.